Following are 10 T cell receptor beta chains from one sample sequenced in a study of blood T cells in healthy people across ages (dated by TCRdb to the mid-2010s). The receptor library was made with 5' RACE. Sequencer: Illumina HiSeq 2500. A second PCR of roughly 7 to 12 cycles was run with a J-beta primer mix and a sample-barcoded 5' primer. Using fastp at Q25 and MiXCR, TCRdb reprocessed the public reads and kept productive beta chains. Every distinct CDR3 protein forms one entry, paired with its most common genes and DNA. In all, the sample holds about 800,000 distinct CDR3 sequences, and around 25% of those were seen once. The ten largest account for under 4% of the sample. The same data also went into a second study, on T cells of mothers and their children.

The sequenced sample was blood. The receptor set was obtained from a boy between 10 and 17 years old in good health.

The genes are TRBV11-2 and TRBJ1-5; D gene uncertain. CDR3 size: 15 residues. CDR1 and CDR2 from the germline V gene are SGHAT and FQNNGV. Trimming cost V 6 bases and J 2 bases, with 14 bases left between them. CDR3 residues: CASSFIYRGNQPQHF. DNA of the CDR3: TGTGCCAGCAGTTTCATATACCGAGGCAATCAGCCCCAGCATTTT.

The gene calls are TRBV14 and TRBJ2-5, with 9 bases fitting TRBD2. CDR1 and CDR2 (germline): SGHDN, FVKESK. There are 19 residues in the CDR3. With 3 bases clipped from V and 0 bases from J, the junction kept 14 bases outside the gene matches. The CDR3 bases are TGTGCCAGCAGCCAGGGGGGACTAGCCACTCTTTGGTACCAAGAGACCCAGTACTTC. This encodes CASSQGGLATLWYQETQYF.

This sequence joins TRBV7-2 and TRBJ2-7; D is unresolved. V lost 5 bases and J 0 bases, leaving 11 bases between the germline ends. Germline V gives CDR1 SGHTA, CDR2 FQGNSA. CDR3 length equals 14 residues. Here the CDR3 reads CASSLDQISYEQYF. CDR3 DNA: TGTGCCAGCAGCCTAGACCAGATCTCCTACGAGCAGTACTTC.

The chain uses TRBV24-1 and TRBJ2-2; 15 bases map to TRBD2. This CDR3 is built from 19 residues. CDR1 KGHDR and CDR2 SFDVKD come from the germline V gene. V trimming: 4 bases; J trimming: 1 base; junction bases outside the gene matches: 6. The CDR3, as DNA: TGTGCCACCAGTGACCGGGGACTAGCGGGGGGCCTGAACACCGGGGAGCTGTTTTTT. This translates into CATSDRGLAGGLNTGELFF.

This clonotype has more than one count but fewer than ten. The chain is built from TRBV30 and TRBJ1-4, with TRBD1 identical over 7 bases. Germline values: CDR1 GTSNPN, CDR2 SVGIG (reference sequence). The CDR3 runs to 15 residues. After removal of 0 bases from V and 8 bases from J, the junction contained 9 bases not matched to a gene. CDR3 nucleotide sequence: TGTGCCTGGAGTGTACTAGACAGGGCGAACGAAAAACTGTTTTTT. Protein: CAWSVLDRANEKLFF.

This clonotype has only one observation. This chain links TRBV6-5 with TRBJ1-1; D gene unclear. CDR3 length equals 14 residues. Trimming left V 0 bases short and J 7 bases short, with 12 bases between. CDR1 is MNHEY, CDR2 SVGAGI, per germline. The CDR3 sequence is CASSYSNSLGEAFF. The DNA for the CDR3 is TGTGCCAGCAGTTACTCAAACAGCTTGGGTGAAGCTTTCTTT.

There are a few counts of this clonotype. CDR3 coding DNA: TGTGCCAGCAGTTACGTCTACAGCGCCGCGGGTAATGAGCAGTTCTTC. Its protein is CASSYVYSAAGNEQFF. The chain has TRBV6-2 or TRBV6-3 and TRBJ2-1, with TRBD2 as a possible D gene (5 bases). The germline V gene encodes CDR1 MNHEY and CDR2 SVGEGT. Between the trimmed V and J ends, which lost 2 bases and 7 bases, there was a span of 18 bases. This CDR3 contains 16 residues.

A note on this clonotype: A read error may account for a junction end that differs from germline. This chain links TRBV20-1 with TRBJ2-1, with 10 bases lining up with TRBD2. This CDR3 spans 15 amino acids. The germline gives CDR1 DFQATT, CDR2 SNEGSKA (reference sequence). CDR3 protein: CSAPGASGGENGQFF. The CDR3 DNA sequence: TGCAGTGCCCCAGGTGCTAGCGGGGGTGAAAATGGGCAGTTCTTC.

This chain joins TRBV4-1 and TRBJ1-4; D call uncertain. Per germline, CDR1 MGHRA and CDR2 YSYEKL. The CDR3 has 14 residues. V was trimmed by 2 bases and J by 5 bases, leaving 9 bases between them. The CDR3 sequence is CASSQYEWNEKLFF. The CDR3 nucleotides read TGCGCCAGCAGCCAATATGAATGGAATGAAAAACTGTTTTTT.

This rearrangement joins TRBV7-9 to TRBJ2-1; 12 bases map to TRBD1. J lost 1 base, V lost 2 bases, and 12 bases had no gene match. There are 20 residues in the CDR3. Germline assignment: CDR1 SEHNR and CDR2 FQNEAQ (reference sequence). The chain's CDR3 is CASSLRVSGQGAESYNEQFF. In nucleotides, the CDR3 is TGTGCCAGCAGCTTACGAGTCTCGGGACAGGGGGCCGAATCCTACAATGAGCAGTTCTTC.